This T cell receptor beta chain comes out of a study of blood T cell repertoires in COVID-19. Study information: T cells, B-cell-depleted T cells, or PBMCs provided the cDNA or gDNA that served as material.

Produced via immunoSEQ multiplex PCR; TCRdb's table is partial and in-frame only. The table has fewer than 350,000 clones, about 83% seen once. Germline CDR1 and CDR2: SGHNT and YENEEA. The CDR3 consists of 10 residues. V was trimmed by 8 bases and J by 7 bases, leaving 8 bases between them. The chain has TRBV11-3 and TRBJ1-1; possible D gene TRBD1, 5 bases. The source of this sequence is a woman in her thirties or forties who had recovered from COVID-19. Sequencing was performed on PBMCs or T cells enriched from blood (not recorded which). CDR3 loop: CASRGVEAFF. Written as DNA, the CDR3 is TGTGCCAGCCGGGGGGTTGAAGCTTTCTTT.